The clone carrying this T cell receptor (beta chain) occurred a few times. Its antigen is not identified. The sample comes from a study of cytomegalovirus exposure and HLA in healthy donors. Study observations and caveats: Most TCR sequences showed up rarely, but some public TCRs showed up in many donors. After further analysis at a later stage, 16,951 TCR beta sequences were associated with HLA alleles at 0.05 false discovery rate.

The CDR3 length is 15 residues. The ends were cut back, 2 bases at V and 0 bases at J, with 11 bases in the middle. CDR1 and CDR2 (germline): ENHRY, SYGVKD. The donors, nominally healthy at sampling, likely had unrecorded immune exposures. PCR was performed using 60 Vbeta and 13 Jbeta primers. Sequencing used immunoSEQ multiplex PCR; TCRdb keeps in-frame clones, though not all of them. Among some 150,000 clones listed, 60% to 80% were seen once. Input material: PBMCs. V usage is TRBV10-3 and J usage is TRBJ2-7; tentative D call: TRBD1 (5 bases). The sequence was obtained from a man aged 30-40 years in good health and CMV-seropositive. The CDR3 bases are TGTGCCATCAGTGAGCTCGTCAGGGACTCCTACGAGCAGTACTTC. Translated: CAISELVRDSYEQYF.